The T cell receptor beta chain described here comes from a study of cytomegalovirus exposure and HLA in healthy donors. General observations from the study: There were reportedly fewer N-insertions in an Asian-associated ancestry cluster than the approximately 600-donor mean, in a later analysis.

PCR amplification relied on 60 Vbeta primers (plus 13 Jbeta primers). The table came from immunoSEQ multiplex PCR; TCRdb's copy has only in-frame clones and leaves some out. The sample gives about 120,000 clones, 79% of which show up once; around 4.5% is in the top ten. Germline V gives CDR1 SNHLY, CDR2 FYNNEI. Trimming removed 3 bases at V and 1 base at J, with 11 bases between. There are 15 residues in the CDR3. Remarks on this clone: What it binds is unknown.

The sequence derives from a young man in good health and CMV-seropositive. Material: PBMCs. This sequence joins TRBV2 and TRBJ2-3, with D perhaps matching TRBD2 (6 bases). Here the CDR3 DNA reads TGTGCCAGCAGTGAGTGGGGGGTGGGCACAGATACGCAGTATTTT. Amino acids: CASSEWGVGTDTQYF. The variable domain in full, with the rest retrieved from reference TRBV2 and TRBJ2-3, is EPEVTQTPSHQVTQMGQEVILRCVPISNHLYFYWYRQILGQKVEFLVSFYNNEISEKSEIFDDQFSVERPDGSNFTLKIRSTKLEDSAMYFCASSEWGVGTDTQYFGPGTRLTVL.